This entry features one T cell receptor beta chain sequence. Which antigen it targets is not known. Base quality data are lacking; no much larger clone is found one base away. Within the sample, other DNA sequences also encode this same CDR3. This entry belongs to a study of beta chain features in type 1 diabetes (dated by TCRdb to the late 2010s). Study-level background: No differences in mean age, gender distribution, total cell number or subset yield were found between patients and healthy donors. A total of 100 million to 140 million sorted cells were examined across all samples, and the number of cells per subset was strongly correlated with RNA yield. The study compared the TCRB repertoires of sorted circulating CD4+ T cell subsets in recently diagnosed type 1 diabetes patients with those in matched healthy donors. Naive and central memory subsets were obtained from all 30 or so donors, but regulatory and stem cell-like memory subsets were isolated from only 8 patients and roughly eight healthy donors. Overall study results and their limits: Sequencing cDNA rather than genomic DNA could over-represent highly expressing activated cells, although activation and CD3 levels did not differ between groups. In all four CD4+ subsets, TCRB CDR3 length was moderately but significantly shorter in type 1 diabetes patients. The naive, central memory and regulatory TCRB repertoires appeared to resemble one another more closely among patients than among healthy donors. PCR may preferentially amplify shorter templates, but because patient and control samples were amplified and corrected together, any resulting skew would affect both groups equally. Patients with type 1 diabetes made fewer insertions and deleted more nucleotides at VDJ recombination sites, implying thymic rearrangement abnormalities. HLA sub-analyses involved small numbers of individuals, so any influence of HLA type on TCRB rearrangement remained unresolved.

According to the germline V gene, CDR1 reads SGHTA and CDR2 reads FQGNSA. Its CDR3 holds 16 amino acids, cysteine through phenylalanine. Only the CDR3 portion is preserved as DNA: 48 bases, with reading frame beginning at the first base. Trimming accounts for 4 bases at V and 2 bases at J, while the number of junction bases matched to no gene is 5. The High Capacity cDNA Reverse Transcription Kit was used to reverse transcribe all of the isolated RNA, meaning that expressed TCRB transcripts were what got sequenced. Naive, central memory and regulatory T cell samples underwent deep immunoSEQ sequencing, averaging roughly 3.5 million total reads per sample. Sorted cells were lysed in RLT buffer, and RNA was extracted using DNase-treated RNeasy Micro or Mini kits according to cell number. Each cell subset was processed on its own to prevent cross-contamination, while patient and healthy donor samples were processed together. TCRB sequences were amplified from cDNA with the immunoSEQ multiplex PCR, producing 87-bp fragments spanning the CDR3 region. The amplicons were sequenced using the Illumina HiSeq platform. The authors processed their data as follows. PCR bias was corrected computationally using synthetic template baselines, and reads within Hamming distance 2 were collapsed, with unmergeable singletons discarded. Reads were aligned against IMGT so that V, D and J genes, CDR3 length and insertions or deletions at six rearrangement sites could be assigned. Within each subset, clonotype counts were normalized to the number of sorted cells before true diversity and Gini coefficients were calculated with the tcR R package. Repertoire sharing was quantified using the overlap coefficient calculated on TCRB nucleotide sequences. The immuneACCESS repertoire file appears here via TCRdb, limited to in-frame rearrangements. These files lack a portion of the clones; in checked studies, under half of the deficit traces to unresolved V genes, and the cause of the others is not known. That table furnishes V, J and clone size, whereas the DNA furnished D and trimming. The table for this sample lists 60,000 or so clones; around 50% of them were counted only once. The top ten constitute 2.6% of the sample.

Each donor gave one peripheral blood draw, averaging approximately 0.11 L, which was collected into heparinised tubes. A BD FACSAria II and a panel including CD45RO, CCR7, CD25, CD127, CD95 and CD27 were used to sort naive, central memory, regulatory and stem cell-like memory CD4+ T cells. A purity above 98% was achieved for all sorted populations. Right away, PBMCs were isolated by Lymphoprep density gradient centrifugation and were stained directly, with no culture step. To minimize batch effects, samples were stained and sorted in pairs, one healthy donor with one patient per experiment. The rearrangement combines TRBV7-2 with TRBJ2-2, and 9 junctional nucleotides match TRBD1. The clonotype originates from a woman aged 40 to 50 with type 1 diabetes. Sequencing was carried out using Tregs from blood. The sample's cell subset or site, from its label and the paper: regulatory CD4+ T cells. CDR3 loop: CASSSQGADNTGELFF. Here is the DNA: TGTGCCAGCAGCTCACAGGGGGCGGATAACACCGGGGAGCTGTTTTTT.